This TCR beta chain was found in a study of T cell repertoires in cytomegalovirus infection. Overall study results and limits: The study found HLA-C-restricted CMV-specific TCR beta clonotypes dominating the ex vivo response.

Regarding this clonotype: What it recognizes is unknown.

TCRdb re-derived calls from the reads in MiXCR, one entry per CDR3 protein. The sample yields roughly 310,000 distinct CDR3 sequences, 15% to 20% seen once. The sample was PBMCs. This sequence originates from a human donor in good health (CMV status not recorded). Some clones in this sample may be carry-over from other donors' samples.

The CDR3 region is CASSYTGGVTSYEQYF. The DNA of the CDR3 is TGTGCCAGCAGTTACACCGGGGGTGTAACCTCCTACGAGCAGTACTTC. The V call is TRBV6-5, the J call TRBJ2-7; D may be TRBD2 (6 bases). CDR3 size: 16 residues. V lost 2 bases and J lost 0, with 14 bases in between. Germline lookup yields CDR1 MNHEY and CDR2 SVGAGI.